The 26 T cell receptor beta chains listed next were all sequenced from one sample in a study of human T cells and chemical hapten exposure. MiXCR, run by TCRdb on the RACE reads, gives a single entry per CDR3 protein. The profile shows more than 75,000 distinct CDR3 sequences, under 10% of them singletons. Specified time point: healthy volunteer bleed at 6 weeks. Unseparated into fractions, whole blood served as the source from which total RNA was extracted. The specimen was whole blood. The receptors originated from a male donor in good health. Some clones in this sample may be carry-over from other donors' samples.

There are a few counts of this clonotype. The V gene is TRBV7-9, the J gene TRBJ1-2, with 12 bases matching TRBD1. V shed 5 bases and J 6 bases; nucleotides not matched to a gene: 7. In germline, CDR1 is SEHNR, CDR2 FQNEAQ (reference sequence). The CDR3 consists of 15 residues. CDR3 in DNA: TGTGCCAGCAGCCCCGGGACAGGGGGCGCGGATGGCTACACCTTC. This translates into CASSPGTGGADGYTF.

The rearrangement uses TRBV19 and TRBJ2-6, with TRBD1 identical over 10 bases. V trimming: 7 bases; J trimming: 2 bases; junction bases outside the gene matches: 14. In germline, CDR1 is LNHDA, CDR2 SQIVND (reference sequence). The CDR3 contains 19 residues. The CDR3 region is CASNPGRTGTGAGANVLTF. CDR3 DNA: TGTGCCAGTAACCCCGGAAGGACCGGGACAGGGGCTGGGGCCAACGTCCTGACTTTC.

The chain has TRBV29-1 and TRBJ2-7; the match to TRBD2 covers 7 bases. The germline gives CDR1 SQVTM, CDR2 ANQGSEA. The CDR3 has 14 residues. V lost 6 bases, J lost 2 bases, and 10 bases stayed unmatched. This chain's CDR3 is CSVSSGVPPYEQYF. DNA of the CDR3: TGCAGCGTGTCGAGCGGGGTCCCCCCCTACGAGCAGTACTTC.

The chain is built from TRBV7-8 and TRBJ2-7; TRBD1 matches at 8 bases. Germline-derived CDR1 and CDR2 are SGHVS and FQNEAQ. The CDR3 is 15 amino acids. The trim removed 3 bases at V and 2 bases at J, leaving 6 bases unmatched. This chain's CDR3 is CASSFGQGSAYEQYF. In nucleotides, the CDR3 is TGTGCCAGCAGCTTTGGACAGGGTAGTGCCTACGAGCAGTACTTC.

This clonotype was observed many times. The J gene is TRBJ1-2, the V gene TRBV7-9, with no clear D. The V end lost 5 bases, the J end lost 0 bases, and 16 bases lay between the germline ends. The germline V gene encodes CDR1 SEHNR and CDR2 FQNEAQ (reference sequence). CDR3 size: 16 residues. DNA of the CDR3: TGTGCCAGCAGCCCCGCCCTCCACGAAGCTAACTATGGCTACACCTTC. Translation gives CASSPALHEANYGYTF.

This clonotype showed up just a few times. V is TRBV27 and J is TRBJ1-5, with TRBD1 as a possible D gene (5 bases). Germline V gives CDR1 MNHEY, CDR2 SMNVEV (reference sequence). Trimming left V 0 bases short and J 5 bases short, with 8 bases between. The CDR3 has 14 residues. Written as DNA, the CDR3 is TGTGCCAGCAGTTTATCAGGGGCCCATCAGCCCCAGCATTTT. Encoded protein: CASSLSGAHQPQHF.

The table lists this clonotype with many counts. V is TRBV4-3 and J is TRBJ1-1; the match to TRBD1 covers 7 bases. The length of the CDR3 is 16 residues. The germline gives CDR1 LGHNA, CDR2 YSLEER. Trimming removed 0 bases from V and 2 bases from J; junction bases left unmatched: 6. This chain's CDR3 is CASSQETGTDNTEAFF. Written as DNA, the CDR3 is TGCGCCAGCAGCCAAGAAACCGGGACAGACAACACTGAAGCTTTCTTT.

The genes are TRBV7-2 and TRBJ2-4; tentatively, D is TRBD2 (5 bases). This CDR3 has 20 residues. V shed 5 bases and J shed 3 bases, with 29 bases lying between them. Germline-derived CDR1 and CDR2 are SGHTA and FQGNSA. DNA of the CDR3: TGTGCCAGCAGCCCAAAGTATGAGGACCAGGCCGGGGTAGGCAAAAACATTCAGTACTTC. This translates into CASSPKYEDQAGVGKNIQYF.

The table lists this clonotype with many counts. This sequence joins TRBV12-3 or TRBV12-4 and TRBJ1-4; D ambiguous. V dropped 3 bases and J dropped 8 bases, with 13 bases sitting between them. This CDR3 has 14 amino acids. CDR3 region: CASSLDQGYEKLFF. CDR3 sequence (DNA): TGTGCCAGCAGTTTGGATCAAGGGTACGAAAAACTGTTTTTT.

This clonotype was detected a few times. V is TRBV6-6 and J is TRBJ2-6; D is unclear. V lost 2 bases, J lost 4 bases, and 9 bases lay in between. The CDR3 has 15 amino acids. Germline CDR1 reads MNHNY; CDR2 reads SVGAGI (reference sequence). In DNA form, the CDR3 reads TGTGCCAGCAGTTACCGGGCGTCAGGGGCCAACGTCCTGACTTTC. This translates into CASSYRASGANVLTF.

V gene TRBV6-6 combines with J gene TRBJ1-5; no reliable D call. From germline, CDR1 is MNHNY and CDR2 SVGAGI (reference sequence). The V end lost 0 bases, the J end lost 3 bases, and 3 bases lay between the germline ends. CDR3 length equals 13 residues. The CDR3 sequence is CASSYSNNQPQHF. The CDR3 region has the DNA TGTGCCAGCAGTTACTCTAACAATCAGCCCCAGCATTTT.

CDR3 sequence: CSAGLRTGVARGYNEQFF. CDR3 DNA: TGCAGCGCCGGGTTGAGAACAGGGGTTGCTAGGGGCTACAATGAGCAGTTCTTC. The rearrangement uses TRBV29-1 and TRBJ2-1; the match to TRBD1 covers 7 bases. V lost 7 bases to trimming and J lost 3 bases; unmatched junction nucleotides: 21. Germline V gene data show CDR1 as SQVTM and CDR2 as ANQGSEA. This CDR3 comprises 18 residues.

J is TRBJ2-7 and V is TRBV7-3, with D possibly TRBD1 on 7 matching bases. Germline CDR1 reads SGHTA; CDR2 reads FQGTGA. There are 15 residues in the CDR3. V shed 3 bases and J shed 1 base, with 13 bases lying between them. Written as DNA, the CDR3 is TGTGCCAGCAGCTTGGCCAGGGGGGATTCCTACGAGCAGTACTTC. It encodes CASSLARGDSYEQYF.

The chain links TRBV4-1 to TRBJ2-2; 16 bases align to TRBD2. The germline gives CDR1 MGHRA, CDR2 YSYEKL. The V segment lost 4 bases and the J segment 8 bases; nucleotides outside the gene matches: 10. The CDR3 is 18 amino acids. The CDR3 is CASSPSGLAGGPRGELFF. In DNA form, the CDR3 reads TGCGCCAGCAGCCCTTCGGGACTAGCGGGAGGGCCTCGTGGGGAGCTGTTTTTT.

This clonotype was counted only a few times. The J gene is TRBJ1-4, the V gene TRBV27; D gene ambiguous. Germline-derived CDR1 and CDR2 are MNHEY and SMNVEV (reference sequence). This CDR3 is built from 14 residues. V was shortened by 2 bases and J by 5 bases, with 9 bases between the two germline ends. The CDR3 loop is CASSLTESNEKLFF. The CDR3 DNA reads TGTGCCAGCAGTTTAACCGAGTCGAATGAAAAACTGTTTTTT.

There are many counts of this clonotype. This chain connects TRBV5-1 to TRBJ2-5, with no clear D. The V end lost 0 bases, the J end lost 3 bases, and 6 bases lay between the germline ends. The germline V gene has CDR1 SGHRS and CDR2 YFSETQ. The CDR3 spans 13 residues. The CDR3 region is CASSLVAEETQYF. The CDR3 DNA is TGCGCCAGCAGCTTGGTAGCAGAAGAGACCCAGTACTTC.

In this sample, this clonotype turned up many times. The V gene is TRBV18, the J gene TRBJ2-7; D is unresolved. Trimming removed 1 base from V and 4 bases from J, with 8 bases in between. The V gene's germline CDR1 is KGHSH and CDR2 LQKENI. The CDR3 consists of 13 residues. CDR3 region: CASSPLEPYEQYF. The CDR3, as DNA: TGTGCCAGCTCACCACTTGAGCCTTACGAGCAGTACTTC.

This clonotype has ten or more counts. The rearrangement joins TRBV21-1 to TRBJ2-5; the D segment call TRBD1 is taken from the table without a DNA check. TRBV21-1 is classified as a pseudogene. This CDR3 has 16 amino acids. The CDR3 sequence: CASSKGGQEIQETQYF. CDR3 nucleotide sequence: TGTGCCAGCAGCAAAGGGGGACAGGAGATCCAAGAGACCCAGTACTTC.

The table lists this clonotype with a few counts. The V call is TRBV4-1, the J call TRBJ2-1; 12 bases line up with TRBD2. With V trimmed by 2 bases and J by 8 bases, 4 bases remained unmatched. The V gene's germline CDR1 is MGHRA and CDR2 YSYEKL. This CDR3 is built from 15 residues. The DNA of the CDR3 is TGCGCCAGCAGCCAACTAGCGGGAGGGCCCGATGAGCAGTTCTTC. Translation gives CASSQLAGGPDEQFF.

The chain combines TRBV11-2 with TRBJ2-7; D possibly corresponds to TRBD2 (6 bases). The germline gives CDR1 SGHAT, CDR2 FQNNGV. The CDR3 has 15 residues. V lost 1 base, J lost 1 base, and 11 bases lay in between. CDR3 DNA sequence: TGTGCCAGCAGCTTAGGGGCAGGGAGGTCCTACGAGCAGTACTTC. Translated, it gives CASSLGAGRSYEQYF.

Ten or more counts support this clonotype. The rearrangement links TRBV20-1 to TRBJ2-3; D uncertain. The ends were cut back, 0 bases at V and 7 bases at J, with 14 bases in the middle. There are 14 residues in the CDR3. CDR1 DFQATT and CDR2 SNEGSKA come from the germline V gene (reference sequence). The CDR3 region is CSARDEARGYTQYF. CDR3 DNA: TGCAGTGCTAGAGATGAGGCCCGCGGTTATACGCAGTATTTT.

The table lists this clonotype with many counts. The CDR3 here is CASSSSRGEQFF. The CDR3 DNA is TGTGCCAGCAGTTCCTCTAGAGGTGAGCAGTTCTTC. The rearrangement uses TRBV12-3 or TRBV12-4 and TRBJ2-1; D is unresolved. The CDR3 totals 12 residues. The V end lost 4 bases, the J end lost 9 bases, and 10 bases lay between the germline ends.

This clonotype was detected ten times or more. V usage is TRBV21-1 and J usage is TRBJ2-7. TRBV21-1 is annotated as a pseudogene. The CDR3 is 13 amino acids. CDR3 nucleotides: TGTGCCAGCAGCAACCACAGCTCCTACGAGCAGTACTTC. It specifies CASSNHSSYEQYF.

This clonotype was observed a few times. The gene calls are TRBV29-1 and TRBJ2-1; 10 bases are shared with TRBD1. Germline V gene data show CDR1 as SQVTM and CDR2 as ANQGSEA. The V segment lost 3 bases and the J segment 4 bases; nucleotides outside the gene matches: 3. CDR3 length: 14 amino acids. The CDR3 reads CSVEGTGAYNEQFF. CDR3 DNA: TGCAGCGTTGAGGGGACAGGGGCTTACAATGAGCAGTTCTTC.

V is TRBV7-9 and J is TRBJ1-4, with a possible D match to TRBD1 (6 bases). Trimming left V 6 bases short and J 0 bases short, with 20 bases between. CDR1 is SEHNR and CDR2 is FQNEAQ in the germline V gene (reference sequence). There are 18 residues in the CDR3. The CDR3 DNA sequence: TGTGCCAGCAGTCCTACCCCCACAGGGTGGGCAACTAATGAAAAACTGTTTTTT. It encodes CASSPTPTGWATNEKLFF.

This clonotype was observed a handful of times. V is TRBV29-1 and J is TRBJ1-1; 8 bases align to TRBD1. CDR3 size: 14 residues. V lost 5 bases and J lost 3; bases outside the gene matches: 8. Germline CDR1 SQVTM, CDR2 ANQGSEA. This CDR3 is CSVTVQTGDTEAFF. DNA of the CDR3: TGCAGCGTTACCGTTCAGACAGGGGACACTGAAGCTTTCTTT.